A selection of T cell receptor beta chains follows, all from one sample in a study of radiation and T cells in renal cell carcinoma. TCRdb's table, derived via immunoSEQ multiplex PCR, lists solely in-frame clones and lacks some. The sample carries some 100,000 clones, 75% to 85% recorded once. Sample: blood, taken from a patient whose treatment included radiotherapy and nephrectomy. The receptors here all came from a man aged 55 to 70 with renal cell carcinoma. CDR3s include the opening cysteine and the closing phenylalanine or tryptophan. The order of the fields is clone size, D gene, V gene, J gene, CDR3 protein, CDR3 DNA. A D gene is named only where the DNA matches it firmly. Expanded clones get a size class; other rows say once, few or many, or leave the size out.

.	.	TRBV27	TRBJ2-7	CASRRQGAYEQYF	TGTGCCAGCAGAAGGCAGGGAGCCTACGAGCAGTACTTC
.	.	TRBV5-1	TRBJ2-7	CASSLIPGEYEQYF	TGCGCCAGCAGCTTGATCCCAGGGGAGTACGAGCAGTACTTC
.	.	TRBV7-9	TRBJ2-2	CASINDYTGELFF	TGTGCCAGCATTAATGATTACACCGGGGAGCTGTTTTTT
.	.	TRBV10-1	TRBJ2-2	CASSESGFHTGELFF	TGCGCCAGCAGTGAGTCCGGGTTTCACACCGGGGAGCTGTTTTTT
.	TRBD2	TRBV2	TRBJ2-5	CASRIGLALETQYF	TGTGCCAGCAGGATAGGACTAGCTCTGGAGACCCAGTACTTC
few	TRBD1	TRBV29-1	TRBJ1-2	CSVDRGTGGGAYGYTF	TGCAGCGTTGACAGAGGGACAGGGGGGGGCGCGTATGGCTACACCTTC
once	TRBD2	TRBV7-9	TRBJ2-2	CASRLTSGRYTGELFF	TGTGCCAGCAGGCTGACTAGCGGGAGATACACCGGGGAGCTGTTTTTT
.	TRBD2	TRBV10-3	TRBJ2-3	CAISDGSGTFTDTQYF	TGTGCCATCAGTGATGGGAGCGGGACTTTCACAGATACGCAGTATTTT
.	.	TRBV6-5	TRBJ2-5	CASSPGKIVKTQYF	TGTGCCAGCAGTCCGGGGAAAATCGTGAAGACCCAGTACTTC
many	.	TRBV7-3	TRBJ2-6	CASSLGAVGANVLTF	TGTGCCAGCAGCTTGGGAGCGGTTGGGGCCAACGTCCTGACTTTC
.	TRBD2	TRBV19	TRBJ2-1	CASSHFPGLAGYNEQFF	TGTGCCAGTAGCCACTTCCCGGGACTAGCGGGATACAATGAGCAGTTCTTC
many	TRBD2	TRBV4-1	TRBJ2-1	CASRPRVGTSNEQFF	TGCGCCAGCAGACCCAGGGTGGGGACTAGCAATGAGCAGTTCTTC
.	.	TRBV4-1	TRBJ2-7	CASSQASTDSYEQYF	TGCGCCAGCAGCCAAGCCTCGACAGACTCCTACGAGCAGTACTTC
few	TRBD2	TRBV19	TRBJ2-1	CASTPRRESVDEQFF	TGTGCCAGTACCCCAAGGCGGGAGAGCGTCGATGAGCAGTTCTTC
few	.	TRBV30	TRBJ2-2	CAWTGGTGELFF	TGTGCCTGGACAGGAGGGACCGGGGAGCTGTTTTTT
.	.	TRBV5-8	TRBJ2-2	CASSLDRLVTNTGELFF	TGTGCCAGCAGTCTTGACAGACTCGTTACGAACACCGGGGAGCTGTTTTTT
.	TRBD2	TRBV5-1	TRBJ2-3	CASLSGRSTDTQYF	TGCGCCAGCCTGAGCGGGAGGAGCACAGATACGCAGTATTTT
few	TRBD1	TRBV5-1	TRBJ2-3	CASSQGQGIDTQYF	TGCGCCAGCAGCCAGGGACAGGGGATAGATACGCAGTATTTT
.	.	TRBV5-6	TRBJ2-1	CASSLRAGYHEQFF	TGTGCCAGCAGCTTGCGCGCAGGGTATCATGAGCAGTTCTTC
.	TRBD1	TRBV19	TRBJ2-3	CASSTTGTGRTDTQYF	TGTGCCAGTAGTACGACAGGGACGGGACGCACAGATACGCAGTATTTT
few	TRBD1	TRBV7-2	TRBJ1-1	CASSSDRGPYEAFF	TGTGCCAGCAGCTCGGACAGGGGCCCCTATGAAGCTTTCTTT
.	.	TRBV19	TRBJ2-7	CASSSGYEQYF	TGTGCCAGTAGTAGCGGCTACGAGCAGTACTTC
once	.	TRBV2	TRBJ2-2	CASELIHGLNTGELFF	TGTGCCAGCGAACTAATCCACGGCCTGAACACCGGGGAGCTGTTTTTT
.	TRBD2	TRBV28	TRBJ2-1	CASSLSLGLADYNEQFF	TGTGCCAGCAGTTTATCTCTGGGACTAGCGGACTACAATGAGCAGTTCTTC
once	TRBD2	TRBV19	TRBJ2-5	CASSTPGLAGEGIKETQYF	TGTGCCAGTAGTACCCCTGGACTAGCGGGAGAGGGGATCAAGGAGACCCAGTACTTC
.	.	TRBV7-9	TRBJ1-3	CASSLDAGNTIYF	TGTGCCAGCAGCTTAGATGCTGGAAACACCATATATTTT
.	.	TRBV5-1	TRBJ2-1	CASSGWGPGDNEQFF	TGCGCCAGCAGCGGGTGGGGGCCGGGAGACAATGAGCAGTTCTTC
once	.	TRBV28	TRBJ2-6	CASSLMGSGANVLTF	TGTGCCAGCAGTTTAATGGGCTCTGGGGCCAACGTCCTGACTTTC
.	.	TRBV6-4	TRBJ2-3	CASSAGAGSTDTQYF	TGTGCCAGCAGTGCGGGGGCGGGCAGCACAGATACGCAGTATTTT
.	.	TRBV6-5	TRBJ2-6	CASRVSGANVLTF	TGTGCCAGCAGGGTTAGTGGGGCCAACGTCCTGACTTTC
.	.	TRBV7-3	TRBJ2-5	CASSLFPGTGQETQYF	TGTGCCAGCAGCTTATTCCCCGGAACAGGGCAAGAGACCCAGTACTTC
once	TRBD1	TRBV19	TRBJ2-6	CASSLLRQGASGANVLTF	TGTGCCAGTAGTTTGCTTAGACAGGGGGCGAGTGGGGCCAACGTCCTGACTTTC
once	.	TRBV4-1	TRBJ2-1	CASSHYNEQFF	TGCGCCAGCAGCCACTACAATGAGCAGTTCTTC
.	.	TRBV6-5	TRBJ2-3	CASSDDNTDTQYF	TGTGCCAGCAGCGACGATAACACAGATACGCAGTATTTT
.	TRBD2	TRBV4-2	TRBJ2-2	CASRKGLADTGELFF	TGTGCCAGCAGAAAAGGACTAGCAGACACCGGGGAGCTGTTTTTT